This TCR beta chain was sequenced during a study of neurological immune-mediated disorders. Background on the study: The roughly 35 patients with multiple sclerosis comprised around 31 relapsing-remitting cases and 3 secondary progressive cases.

The cDNA was synthesized by means of template-switch 5'RACE, which was carried out with 10-nucleotide random UMIs. A single run covered 15-18 subjects with over 160 million TCR-beta sequences. TCRdb re-analysed the 5' RACE reads in MiXCR, keeping a single row per CDR3 protein. This table has 95,000 to 150,000 distinct CDR3 sequences, about 3.2% appearing once. The V segment lost 1 base and the J segment 4 bases; nucleotides outside the gene matches: 5. CDR1 MGHDK and CDR2 SYGVNS come from the germline V gene. This CDR3 is 16 amino acids long. The clonotype comes from a woman between 25 and 40 years old with multiple sclerosis. The chain links TRBV25-1 to TRBJ2-3; 10 nucleotides align to TRBD2. The specimen was PBMCs. CDR3: CASSEWASGSADTQYF. CDR3 nucleotides: TGTGCCAGCAGTGAATGGGCTAGCGGGAGTGCAGATACGCAGTATTTT.